These 8 T cell receptor beta chains were sequenced from one sample in a study of blood T cell repertoires in COVID-19. TCRdb keeps only in-frame clones here, not all; method: immunoSEQ multiplex PCR. The table records more than 150,000 clones, 70% to 85% of them present only once. Sequenced material: PBMCs or T cells enriched from blood (not recorded which). The receptor source for this set is a woman between 45 and 65 years old who had recovered from COVID-19.

The rearrangement uses TRBV7-2 and TRBJ2-1; TRBD2 matches 13 bases. J lost 7 bases, V lost 5 bases, and 5 bases had no gene match. CDR1 and CDR2 (germline): SGHTA, FQGNSA. The CDR3 sequence is 15 residues long. CDR3 DNA: TGTGCCAGCAGCACGAGGACTAGCGGGAGTAATGAGCAGTTCTTC. Protein product: CASSTRTSGSNEQFF.

CDR3 loop: CASSQTASGSRRRRTDTQYF. Written as DNA, the CDR3 is TGTGCCAGCAGCCAAACGGCTAGCGGGAGCCGACGAAGACGCACAGATACGCAGTATTTT. This chain uses TRBV3-1 (or the pseudogene TRBV3-2) with TRBJ2-3, with 10 positions matching TRBD2. Looked up from germline, CDR1 is LGHDT and CDR2 is YNNKEL (reference sequence). V lost 2 bases, J lost 1 base, and 15 bases stayed unmatched. The CDR3 runs to 20 residues.

The V and J genes are TRBV3-1 (or the pseudogene TRBV3-2) and TRBJ2-7; unclear D gene. Trimming cost V 4 bases and J 6 bases, with 7 bases left between them. In germline, CDR1 is LGHDT, CDR2 YNNKEL (reference sequence). The CDR3 spans 11 residues. CDR3 DNA sequence: TGTGCCAGCAGCCTTCTAGGCGAGCAGTACTTC. Residues: CASSLLGEQYF.

The chain is built from TRBV5-1 and TRBJ2-7; D unresolved. The CDR3 extends over 14 amino acids. Trimming shortened V by 1 base and J by 0 bases, and 8 bases separated the two germline ends. Germline V gene lookup returns CDR1 SGHRS and CDR2 YFSETQ. The CDR3 DNA is TGCGCCAGCAGCTTGCGGCAGGACTCCTACGAGCAGTACTTC. It encodes CASSLRQDSYEQYF.

The chain is built from TRBV5-1 and TRBJ1-1, with a possible D match to TRBD1 (5 bases). Per the germline V gene, CDR1 is SGHRS and CDR2 is YFSETQ. The CDR3 has 15 residues. Trimming pared 0 bases from V and 2 bases from J, leaving 11 bases between. CDR3 in amino acids: CASSLGGAANTEAFF. In DNA, the CDR3 is TGCGCCAGCAGCTTGGGCGGGGCCGCCAACACTGAAGCTTTCTTT.

The chain employs TRBV6-2 or TRBV6-3 and TRBJ1-5, with TRBD1 identical over 7 bases. J lost 0 bases, V lost 4 bases, and 3 bases had no gene match. CDR3 length: 15 amino acids. Germline loops: CDR1 MNHEY, CDR2 SVGEGT. Written as DNA, the CDR3 is TGTGCCAGCAGTTGGGGACAGTTTAGCAATCAGCCCCAGCATTTT. Translating it yields CASSWGQFSNQPQHF.

This clone was observed a handful of times. The J gene is TRBJ1-6, the V gene TRBV11-2, with D hard to call. Germline assignment: CDR1 SGHAT and CDR2 FQNNGV. The CDR3 is made up of 16 amino acids. V was cut by 0 bases and J by 8 bases, with 14 bases left in between. The CDR3 region has the DNA TGTGCCAGCAGCTTAGATTTCAGCAGGTTGGATTCACCCCTCCACTTT. It codes for CASSLDFSRLDSPLHF.

V is TRBV7-2 and J is TRBJ1-1; D is ambiguous. V was clipped by 0 bases and J by 5 bases, with 7 bases between them. The length of the CDR3 is 13 residues. Germline values: CDR1 SGHTA, CDR2 FQGNSA. The DNA for the CDR3 is TGTGCCAGCAGCTTAGCAAGCGGAACTGAAGCTTTCTTT. As protein: CASSLASGTEAFF.